This T cell receptor (beta chain) came from a study of regulatory T cells in long-lasting Graves disease. Study-level findings and limits: Newly diagnosed disease favored TRBV20-1 and TRBJ2-1 over persistent disease. Limited samples may have lowered accuracy.

Time point in this sample: newly diagnosed GD, antithyroid drugs for less than 3 months. RNA isolated from PBMCs was used to make the TCR library. About this clonotype itself: Its target is unknown.

CDR1 LNHDA and CDR2 SQIVND come from the germline V gene (reference sequence). V lost 3 bases and J lost 8; bases outside the gene matches: 7. CDR3 length equals 15 residues. The authors built TCR beta libraries using iRepertoire HTBI primers and Arm-PCR of CDR3 regions. MiXCR, run by TCRdb on the multiplex PCR reads, gives a single entry per CDR3 protein. This table holds hundreds of thousands of distinct CDR3 sequences, around 15% found once. V gene TRBV19 combines with J gene TRBJ2-1; 10 bases agree with TRBD2. This specimen was peripheral blood mononuclear cells (PBMCs), taken at new diagnosis, from a patient treated with antithyroid drugs. This receptor was identified in a female donor with Graves disease. In DNA, the CDR3 is TGTGCCAGTAGTATGAGCGGGAGGGTAGTTCATGAGCAGTTCTTC. Encoded protein: CASSMSGRVVHEQFF.